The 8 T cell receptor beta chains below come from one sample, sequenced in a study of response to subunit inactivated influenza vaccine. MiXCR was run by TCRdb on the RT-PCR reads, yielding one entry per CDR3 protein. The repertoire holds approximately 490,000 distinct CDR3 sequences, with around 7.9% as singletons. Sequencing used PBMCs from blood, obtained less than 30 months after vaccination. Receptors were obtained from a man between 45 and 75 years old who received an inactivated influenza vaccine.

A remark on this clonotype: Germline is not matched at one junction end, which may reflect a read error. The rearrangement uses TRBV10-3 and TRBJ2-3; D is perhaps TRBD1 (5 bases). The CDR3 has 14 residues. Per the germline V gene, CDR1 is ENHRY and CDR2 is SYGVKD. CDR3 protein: CAISSRSMTDTHYF. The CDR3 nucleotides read TGTGCCATCAGTTCCCGGAGTATGACAGATACGCATTATTTT.

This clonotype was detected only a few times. The CDR3: CSVGSNIYQETQYF. The CDR3 nucleotides are TGCAGCGTTGGGTCAAATATTTACCAAGAGACCCAGTACTTC. The chain recombines TRBV29-1 with TRBJ2-5; no definite D call. V was shortened by 4 bases and J by 0 bases, with 12 bases between the two germline ends. CDR3 size: 14 residues. The germline CDR1 and CDR2 sequences are SQVTM and ANQGSEA.

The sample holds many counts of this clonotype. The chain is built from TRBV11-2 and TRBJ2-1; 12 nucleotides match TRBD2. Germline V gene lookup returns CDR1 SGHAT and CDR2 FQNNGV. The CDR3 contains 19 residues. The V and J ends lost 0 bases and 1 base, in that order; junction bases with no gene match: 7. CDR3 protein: CASSLDRTSGTASYNEQFF. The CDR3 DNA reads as TGTGCCAGCAGCTTAGATAGGACTAGCGGGACCGCATCCTACAATGAGCAGTTCTTC.

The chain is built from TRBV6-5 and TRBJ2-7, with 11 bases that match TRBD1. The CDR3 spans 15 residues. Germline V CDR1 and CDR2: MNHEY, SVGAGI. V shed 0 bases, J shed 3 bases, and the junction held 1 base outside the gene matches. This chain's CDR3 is CASSYSGTGGYEQYF. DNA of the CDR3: TGTGCCAGCAGTTACTCGGGGACAGGGGGCTACGAGCAGTACTTC.

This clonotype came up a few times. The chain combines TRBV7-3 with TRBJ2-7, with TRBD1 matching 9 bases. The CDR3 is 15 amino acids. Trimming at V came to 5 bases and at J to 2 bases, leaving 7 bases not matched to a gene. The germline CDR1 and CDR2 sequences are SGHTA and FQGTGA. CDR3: CASSPRRDRAYEQYF. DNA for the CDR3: TGTGCCAGCAGCCCACGCCGGGACAGGGCCTACGAGCAGTACTTC.

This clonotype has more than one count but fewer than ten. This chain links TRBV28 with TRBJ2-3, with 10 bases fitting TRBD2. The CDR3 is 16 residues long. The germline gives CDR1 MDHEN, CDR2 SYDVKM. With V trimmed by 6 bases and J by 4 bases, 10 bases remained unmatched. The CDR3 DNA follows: TGTGCCAGCAGAGGTGTAGCGGGAGGTTTTTCAGATACGCAGTATTTT. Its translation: CASRGVAGGFSDTQYF.

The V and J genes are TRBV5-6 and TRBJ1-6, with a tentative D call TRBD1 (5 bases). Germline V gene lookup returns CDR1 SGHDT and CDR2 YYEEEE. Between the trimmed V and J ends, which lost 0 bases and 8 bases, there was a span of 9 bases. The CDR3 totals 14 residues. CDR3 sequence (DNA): TGTGCCAGCAGCTTGGCGAGGGGAGATTCACCCCTCCACTTT. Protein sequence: CASSLARGDSPLHF.

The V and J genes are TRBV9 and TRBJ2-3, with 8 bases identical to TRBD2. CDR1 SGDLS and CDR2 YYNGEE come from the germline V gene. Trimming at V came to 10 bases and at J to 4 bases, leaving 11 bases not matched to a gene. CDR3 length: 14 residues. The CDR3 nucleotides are TGTGCCCCGCCGGGGGGGGCCCTGGCAGATACGCAGTATTTT. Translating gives CAPPGGALADTQYF.